Shown below are 17 T cell receptor beta chains from a single sample sequenced in a study of cytomegalovirus exposure and HLA in healthy donors. TCRdb's table, derived via immunoSEQ multiplex PCR, lists solely in-frame clones and lacks some. The table includes roughly 100,000 clones, about nine tenths detected once. Sequences were obtained from PBMCs. These receptors originate from a woman aged 18-29 years in good health and CMV-seropositive.

The chain joins TRBV7-9 to TRBJ1-1; no clear D gene. V dropped 5 bases and J dropped 0 bases, with 10 bases sitting between them. CDR3 length equals 14 residues. Germline-derived CDR1 and CDR2 are SEHNR and FQNEAQ (reference sequence). DNA for the CDR3: TGTGCCAGCAGCAGCGGCCCACTGAACACTGAAGCTTTCTTT. Residues: CASSSGPLNTEAFF.

J is TRBJ1-4 and V is TRBV28, with TRBD1 matching 7 bases. Germline CDR1 is MDHEN and CDR2 is SYDVKM. This CDR3 contains 18 residues. The J segment lost 4 bases and the V segment lost 6 bases, leaving 17 bases of the junction unmatched. This chain's CDR3 is CASSTRDSQATNNEKLFF. In nucleotides, the CDR3 is TGTGCCAGCAGCACCAGGGACAGCCAGGCCACGAATAATGAAAAACTGTTTTTT.

This clone turned up a few times. The gene calls are TRBV21-1 and TRBJ1-1. TRBV21-1 constitutes a pseudogene. CDR3 length equals 20 residues. CDR3 sequence reads: CASLLGSRGGRPSGCTEAFF. The CDR3 bases are TGTGCCAGCCTTTTAGGGTCTCGTGGCGGTCGGCCGTCGGGGTGCACTGAAGCTTTCTTT.

The gene calls are TRBV7-9 and TRBJ1-1, with a tentative D call TRBD1 (5 bases). V was pared by 5 bases and J by 4 bases, with 14 bases between. This CDR3 has 14 amino acids. Germline CDR1 is SEHNR and CDR2 is FQNEAQ (reference sequence). The chain's CDR3 is CASSAEGVGTEAFF. In DNA, the CDR3 is TGTGCCAGCAGCGCGGAAGGGGTTGGCACTGAAGCTTTCTTT.

The J gene is TRBJ2-7, the V gene TRBV7-2, with D possibly TRBD2 on 6 matching bases. The CDR3 is 15 residues long. The germline V and J ends were trimmed by 5 bases and 0 bases, with 14 bases remaining between them. The germline CDR1 and CDR2 sequences are SGHTA and FQGNSA. Written as DNA, the CDR3 is TGTGCCAGCAGCGTGGTAGCGGCCCTCTCCTACGAGCAGTACTTC. Translated, it gives CASSVVAALSYEQYF.

The CDR3 here is CASSPNRVGQFF. CDR3 nucleotide sequence: TGTGCCAGCAGCCCCAACAGGGTCGGGCAGTTCTTC. The V gene is TRBV16, the J gene TRBJ2-1; maybe TRBD1 (6 bases). Germline V gene sequence: CDR1 KGHSY, CDR2 FQNENV. This CDR3 spans 12 amino acids. V dropped 4 bases and J dropped 12 bases, with 13 bases sitting between them.

The gene calls are TRBV18 and TRBJ2-7, with TRBD1 identical over 7 bases. The germline V gene encodes CDR1 KGHSH and CDR2 LQKENI. This CDR3 spans 14 amino acids. Trimming cost V 3 bases and J 0 bases; bases outside gene matches: 2. CDR3 sequence: CASSPGQVSYEQYF. The CDR3 bases are TGTGCCAGCTCACCCGGACAGGTCTCCTACGAGCAGTACTTC.

The V gene is TRBV27, the J gene TRBJ2-3; no clear D gene. This CDR3 is built from 14 residues. Germline-derived CDR1 and CDR2 are MNHEY and SMNVEV (reference sequence). The germline V and J ends were trimmed by 5 bases and 1 base, with 10 bases remaining between them. The CDR3, as DNA: TGTGCCAGCAGTCCCCTTTTCCGCACAGATACGCAGTATTTT. Translation gives CASSPLFRTDTQYF.

This CDR3 is CASSIQTGGRNSPLHF. CDR3 nucleotide sequence: TGTGCCAGCAGTATCCAAACAGGGGGCCGTAATTCACCCCTCCACTTT. The rearrangement links TRBV28 to TRBJ1-6; TRBD1 matches at 9 bases. Per the germline V gene, CDR1 is MDHEN and CDR2 is SYDVKM. With V trimmed by 5 bases and J by 6 bases, 8 bases remained unmatched. The CDR3 consists of 16 residues.

The CDR3 spells CASGRTGVIYGYTF. The CDR3 nucleotides are TGTGCCAGCGGACGGACAGGAGTTATTTATGGCTACACCTTC. The chain is built from TRBV6-4 and TRBJ1-2; 7 nucleotides agree with TRBD1. V shed 8 bases and J 5 bases; nucleotides not matched to a gene: 11. There are 14 residues in the CDR3. Germline assignment: CDR1 MRHNA and CDR2 SNTAGT.

The table lists this clone with a few counts. V usage is TRBV7-9 and J usage is TRBJ2-2, with D tentatively TRBD2 (5 bases). Germline values: CDR1 SEHNR, CDR2 FQNEAQ (reference sequence). The CDR3 consists of 15 residues. V lost 5 bases, J lost 8 bases, and 18 bases lay in between. The CDR3: CASSPPRTLSGELFF. The CDR3 region has the DNA TGTGCCAGCAGCCCCCCCCGGACTCTGTCGGGGGAGCTGTTTTTT.

This chain uses TRBV28 with TRBJ2-3, with a tentative D call TRBD1 (6 bases). Deletions cut 5 bases from V and 4 bases from J, with 16 bases between. This CDR3 comprises 15 residues. In germline, CDR1 is MDHEN, CDR2 SYDVKM. CDR3 residues: CASSIETGSSDTQYF. CDR3 coding DNA: TGTGCCAGCAGTATCGAGACAGGTAGTTCAGATACGCAGTATTTT.

The V and J genes are TRBV29-1 and TRBJ1-1, with TRBD1 identical over 9 bases. The V segment lost 7 bases and the J segment 5 bases; nucleotides outside the gene matches: 8. The CDR3 is 13 residues long. Germline V gene lookup returns CDR1 SQVTM and CDR2 ANQGSEA. This CDR3 is CSALDRGRTEAFF. The CDR3 region has the DNA TGCAGCGCCCTAGACAGGGGGAGGACTGAAGCTTTCTTT.

The chain couples TRBV6-5 to TRBJ1-6, with D unresolved. This CDR3 spans 13 amino acids. V was pared by 5 bases and J by 5 bases, with 7 bases between. The germline V gene encodes CDR1 MNHEY and CDR2 SVGAGI. CDR3 amino acids: CASSLRHNSPLHF. CDR3 nucleotide sequence: TGTGCCAGCAGTCTACGCCATAATTCACCCCTCCACTTT.

This clone was recorded once. This sequence joins TRBV10-1 and TRBJ2-3; weak D call: TRBD1 (6 bases). The V end lost 3 bases, the J end lost 2 bases, and 12 bases lay between the germline ends. The germline CDR1 and CDR2 sequences are WNHNN and SYGVQD (reference sequence). There are 15 residues in the CDR3. This CDR3 is CASSDNRDVTDTQYF. The CDR3 DNA reads TGCGCCAGCAGTGACAACAGGGATGTCACAGATACGCAGTATTTT.

The rearrangement uses TRBV2 and TRBJ2-5; D gene ambiguous. This CDR3 is built from 13 residues. Trimming cost V 4 bases and J 5 bases, with 11 bases left between them. CDR1 and CDR2 from the germline V gene are SNHLY and FYNNEI. CDR3 amino acids: CASSGSGSETQYF. The CDR3 DNA sequence: TGTGCCAGCAGTGGGTCGGGTAGCGAGACCCAGTACTTC.

This rearrangement joins TRBV7-8 to TRBJ2-7; maybe TRBD1 (6 bases). V was pared by 5 bases and J by 0 bases, with 14 bases between. The CDR3 totals 15 residues. From germline, CDR1 is SGHVS and CDR2 FQNEAQ. The CDR3, as DNA: TGTGCCAGCAGCCGTACAGGGATCAGCTCCTACGAGCAGTACTTC. It yields the protein CASSRTGISSYEQYF. Combining the CDR3 with reference TRBV7-8 and TRBJ2-7 gives the whole variable domain GAGVSQSPRYKVAKRGQDVALRCDPISGHVSLFWYQQALGQGPEFLTYFQNEAQLDKSGLPSDRFFAERPEGSVSTLKIQRTQQEDSAVYLCASSRTGISSYEQYFGPGTRLTVT.